Given below is one T cell receptor beta chain in context. This sample was included in a study of blood T cell repertoires in COVID-19. For the study at large: Samples of COVID-19 (acute and convalescent) were obtained from the United States, Italy and Spain.

This CDR3 contains 14 residues. From germline, CDR1 is SGHDN and CDR2 FVKESK. Trimming took off 0 bases at V and 9 bases at J, with 12 bases between the two ends. Clones were sequenced by immunoSEQ multiplex PCR, and TCRdb holds only the in-frame ones, with some missing. The sample contains about 250,000 clones, over 75% of which appear only once. This clonotype originated in a man in his forties who had recovered from COVID-19. Sequencing was done on a sample of PBMCs or T cells enriched from blood (not recorded which). This chain joins TRBV14 and TRBJ2-1; TRBD1 might be the D (6 bases). The CDR3 sequence is CASSQDWTVGEQFF. The CDR3 nucleotides read TGTGCCAGCAGCCAAGACTGGACAGTGGGTGAGCAGTTCTTC. The full variable domain, completed using reference TRBV14 and TRBJ2-1, is EAGVTQFPSHSVIEKGQTVTLRCDPISGHDNLYWYRRVMGKEIKFLLHFVKESKQDESGMPNNRFLAERTGGTYSTLKVQPAELEDSGVYFCASSQDWTVGEQFFGPGTRLTVL.